Described below is a single T cell receptor (beta chain) sequence and its context. As yet, its antigen is unknown. This sample stems from a study of blood T cells in healthy people across ages. Study findings and constraints: The lack of PBMC sorting stopped any conclusive naive versus antigen-experienced comparison. Diversity was higher, and naive CD4+ cells more numerous, in long-lived donors than in aged donors.

Each donor supplied about 9.6 milliliters of peripheral blood. Each sample yielded at least 6 million isolated PBMCs. It was with a sample-barcoded 5' primer and a J-beta primer mix that a second PCR of roughly 7 to 12 cycles was run. TCRdb fed the 5' RACE reads into MiXCR, producing one record per CDR3 protein. The sample gives around 1,000,000 distinct CDR3 sequences, 35% to 40% of which show up once; around 13% is in the top ten. V lost 2 bases and J lost 4, with 15 bases in between. The CDR3 runs 16 residues. Per the germline V gene, CDR1 is SGHVS and CDR2 is FQNEAQ. This TCR was recovered from a man between 18 and 35 years old in good health. The V gene is TRBV7-8, the J gene TRBJ1-5, with no clear D. The sample was blood. The CDR3 protein is CASSLIGSEWNQPQHF. CDR3 coding DNA: TGTGCCAGCAGCTTAATAGGTTCGGAGTGGAATCAGCCCCAGCATTTT.